The 24 T cell receptor beta chains in this list originate from one sample, sequenced in a study of T-cell reconstitution after alpha-beta-depleted transplantation in children. Library preparation (for TCRbeta) was performed with unique molecular identifiers. TCRdb reprocessed the PCR reads with MiXCR, giving one entry per CDR3 protein. The table shows about 360,000 distinct CDR3 sequences, with roughly 14% occurring only once. The sequences come from PBMCs, collected from the stem cell graft. The receptors were gathered from a human donor who donated a stem cell graft to a child with Fanconi anemia.

This sequence joins TRBV10-2 and TRBJ2-1; no reliable D call. The CDR3 totals 12 residues. Trimming pared 5 bases from V and 3 bases from J, leaving 5 bases between. Germline V gives CDR1 WSHSY, CDR2 SAAADI. As DNA, the CDR3 is TGCGCCAGCAGTACCGTCTACAATGAGCAGTTCTTC. This translates into CASSTVYNEQFF.

This clonotype has just a few counts. The chain couples TRBV6-2 or TRBV6-3 to TRBJ2-7; 10 bases are a match to TRBD2. The CDR3 length is 13 residues. V lost 6 bases and J lost 3; bases outside the gene matches: 2. Looked up from germline, CDR1 is MNHEY and CDR2 is SVGEGT. CDR3 DNA sequence: TGTGCCAGCAGGCCTAGCGGGAGCTACGAGCAGTACTTC. Encoded protein: CASRPSGSYEQYF.

The chain has TRBV10-3 and TRBJ1-3, with D unresolved. V shed 4 bases and J shed 1 base, with 5 bases lying between them. Germline V gene lookup returns CDR1 ENHRY and CDR2 SYGVKD. The CDR3 length is 13 residues. In DNA, the CDR3 is TGTGCCATCAGTGGTTTTTCTGGAAACACCATATATTTT. Protein product: CAISGFSGNTIYF.

The chain combines TRBV6-2 or TRBV6-3 with TRBJ1-4; D uncertain. Trimming stripped 5 bases from V and 4 bases from J, with 11 bases between. Germline V CDR1 and CDR2: MNHEY, SVGEGT. This CDR3 region has 14 residues. CDR3 sequence (DNA): TGTGCCAGCAGTGACCTGACGGGTAATGAAAAACTGTTTTTT. Translating gives CASSDLTGNEKLFF.

This clonotype appeared many times. The chain carries TRBV9 and TRBJ2-3; maybe TRBD2 (7 bases). The CDR3 spans 13 residues. Between the trimmed V and J ends, which lost 5 bases and 2 bases, there was a span of 9 bases. Germline-derived CDR1 and CDR2 are SGDLS and YYNGEE. The CDR3 DNA follows: TGTGCCAGCAGAGGGGGGGCCACAGATACGCAGTATTTT. It codes for CASRGGATDTQYF.

This clonotype was counted only a few times. The chain employs TRBV20-1 and TRBJ2-5; D is unresolved. V was clipped by 0 bases and J by 6 bases, with 14 bases between them. The germline V gene has CDR1 DFQATT and CDR2 SNEGSKA (reference sequence). CDR3 length: 14 amino acids. CDR3 residues: CSARDPRTGKTQYF. CDR3 nucleotide sequence: TGCAGTGCTAGAGATCCTAGGACGGGCAAGACCCAGTACTTC.

The sample holds a few counts of this clonotype. The chain is built from TRBV7-2 and TRBJ2-2, with D possibly called TRBD1 or TRBD2 (5 bases each). Trimming cost V 5 bases and J 6 bases, with 13 bases left between them. Germline V CDR1 and CDR2: SGHTA, FQGNSA. This CDR3 contains 14 residues. CDR3 amino acids: CASSRRLGAGELFF. In DNA form, the CDR3 reads TGTGCCAGCAGCCGACGCCTGGGGGCCGGGGAGCTGTTTTTT. The full variable domain, its missing parts supplied by reference TRBV7-2 and TRBJ2-2, is GAGVSQSPSNKVTEKGKDVELRCDPISGHTALYWYRQSLGQGLEFLIYFQGNSAPDKSGLPSDRFSAERTGGSVSTLTIQRTQQEDSAVYLCASSRRLGAGELFFGEGSRLTVL.

This chain connects TRBV5-1 to TRBJ2-3; 10 bases match TRBD2. Germline-derived CDR1 and CDR2 are SGHRS and YFSETQ. V lost 0 bases and J lost 3; bases outside the gene matches: 4. The CDR3 totals 16 residues. The DNA for the CDR3 is TGCGCCAGCAGCTTGGGGACTAGCGGACTTACAGATACGCAGTATTTT. Protein product: CASSLGTSGLTDTQYF.

This clonotype was counted ten times or more. The V call is TRBV5-1, the J call TRBJ1-6; TRBD1 agrees at 8 bases. Trimming at V came to 4 bases and at J to 7 bases, leaving 4 bases not matched to a gene. Germline CDR1 is SGHRS and CDR2 is YFSETQ. The CDR3 spans 14 residues. The CDR3 loop is CASSRTGRNSPLHF. The DNA of the CDR3 is TGCGCCAGCAGCCGGACAGGGCGGAATTCACCCCTCCACTTT.

This clonotype was observed a handful of times. The chain carries TRBV30 and TRBJ1-1, with a possible D match to TRBD1 (6 bases). The CDR3 loop spans 13 amino acids. V was trimmed by 3 bases and J by 1 base, leaving 9 bases between them. CDR1 is GTSNPN, CDR2 SVGIG, per germline (reference sequence). CDR3 sequence reads: CAWRTGWNTEAFF. The CDR3 DNA is TGTGCCTGGAGAACAGGGTGGAACACTGAAGCTTTCTTT.

The chain is built from TRBV3-1 and TRBJ2-7; no definite D call. The CDR3 sequence is 13 residues long. V gave up 4 bases and J gave up 6 bases, with 13 bases separating them. Germline V CDR1 and CDR2: LGHDT, YNNKEL (reference sequence). CDR3 nucleotide sequence: TGTGCCAGCAGCCTAGAGGCAGGCAGCGAGCAGTACTTC. It codes for CASSLEAGSEQYF.

This clonotype was seen a few times. The chain uses TRBV29-1 and TRBJ1-2; 7 bases map to TRBD1. V was clipped by 1 base and J by 4 bases; unmatched bases: 9. There are 15 residues in the CDR3. Germline-derived CDR1 and CDR2 are SQVTM and ANQGSEA. The CDR3 nucleotides are TGCAGCGTTGAAGGAGTCAGGGGGAAGGTCTATGGCTACACCTTC. This encodes CSVEGVRGKVYGYTF.

This clonotype showed up just a few times. This chain links TRBV5-1 with TRBJ2-1; a possible D gene is TRBD1 (6 bases). V shed 1 base and J shed 8 bases, with 13 bases lying between them. The CDR3 runs 14 residues. Germline V gene lookup returns CDR1 SGHRS and CDR2 YFSETQ. CDR3 residues: CASSLTSQGHEQFF. In nucleotides, the CDR3 is TGCGCCAGCAGCTTGACGTCACAGGGTCATGAGCAGTTCTTC.

In this sample, this clonotype turned up many times. This rearrangement joins TRBV13 to TRBJ2-7; D might be TRBD1 (5 bases). Trimming took 2 bases from V and 2 from J, leaving 7 bases between them. Germline lookup yields CDR1 PRHDT and CDR2 FYEKMQ (reference sequence). The CDR3 has 13 residues. CDR3 sequence: CASSLIGAYEQYV. CDR3 nucleotide sequence: TGTGCCAGCAGCTTAATAGGGGCCTACGAGCAGTACGTC.

This clonotype was recorded a few times. This chain links TRBV5-1 with TRBJ1-1; D call uncertain. The CDR3 runs to 15 residues. The V gene lost 4 bases and the J gene lost 3 bases, with 16 bases spanning the gap. Germline V gene sequence: CDR1 SGHRS, CDR2 YFSETQ. The CDR3 loop is CASSNGLVGYTEAFF. CDR3 nucleotide sequence: TGCGCCAGCAGCAACGGACTCGTCGGGTACACTGAAGCTTTCTTT.

In its sample, this clonotype was seen a few times. The rearrangement joins TRBV6-6 to TRBJ1-2, with D uncertain. CDR1 is MNHNY and CDR2 is SVGAGI in the germline V gene (reference sequence). The V end lost 2 bases, the J end lost 2 bases, and 6 bases lay between the germline ends. This CDR3 spans 13 amino acids. CDR3 sequence (DNA): TGTGCCAGCAGTTACGACGGCAACTATGGCTACACCTTC. Protein product: CASSYDGNYGYTF.

The chain links TRBV7-9 to TRBJ2-7, with TRBD1 matching 9 bases. V trimming: 5 bases; J trimming: 2 bases; junction bases outside the gene matches: 7. The CDR3 is made up of 15 amino acids. Germline-derived CDR1 and CDR2 are SEHNR and FQNEAQ (reference sequence). The CDR3: CASSPGTGKTYEQYF. For the CDR3, the DNA is TGTGCCAGCAGCCCTGGGACAGGGAAAACCTACGAGCAGTACTTC.

This clonotype occurred many times. This sequence joins TRBV5-1 and TRBJ2-2; D possibly corresponds to TRBD1 (6 bases). The germline CDR1 and CDR2 sequences are SGHRS and YFSETQ. V was trimmed by 0 bases and J by 2 bases, leaving 11 bases between them. This CDR3 is built from 16 residues. CDR3 bases: TGCGCCAGCAGCTTGGTACCAGGGGTTAACACCGGGGAGCTGTTTTTT. Residues: CASSLVPGVNTGELFF.

A word on this clonotype: This clone may be a read error of a much larger clone one base away. The CDR3 carries no conserved terminal phenylalanine or tryptophan, so it likely arises from a read error. The chain employs TRBV27 and TRBJ1-1; the D is unclear. The CDR3 length is 12 residues. Germline assignment: CDR1 MNHEY and CDR2 SMNVEV (reference sequence). The V gene lost 4 bases and the J gene lost 5 bases, with 8 bases spanning the gap. The CDR3 DNA follows: TGTGCCAGCAGTTCTGGTGGAACTGAAGCTTTCTGT. Translating it yields CASSSGGTEAFC.

This clonotype occurred a few times. This chain connects TRBV28 to TRBJ1-4; the match to TRBD1 covers 7 bases. This CDR3 contains 14 residues. Germline V gene sequence: CDR1 MDHEN, CDR2 SYDVKM. V lost 6 bases and J lost 4; bases outside the gene matches: 5. The CDR3 protein is CASRRGQLNEKLFF. The CDR3 DNA sequence: TGTGCCAGCAGACGGGGACAGCTTAATGAAAAACTGTTTTTT.

This clonotype was observed a few times. The V gene is TRBV19, the J gene TRBJ2-2, with 9 bases lining up with TRBD1. The CDR3 has 13 amino acids. From germline, CDR1 is LNHDA and CDR2 SQIVND (reference sequence). V was pared by 11 bases and J by 7 bases, with 8 bases of the junction left unmatched. The CDR3: CAVTGGVGGELFF. The CDR3 DNA reads as TGTGCCGTAACAGGGGGCGTGGGCGGGGAGCTGTTTTTT.

The genes are TRBV20-1 and TRBJ2-5; possibly TRBD1 or TRBD2 for D (5 bases each). Trimming shortened V by 6 bases and J by 1 base, and 12 bases separated the two germline ends. Germline V gives CDR1 DFQATT, CDR2 SNEGSKA (reference sequence). This CDR3 is built from 13 residues. The CDR3 reads CSAKGTSQETQYF. The CDR3 DNA sequence: TGCAGTGCGAAAGGGACCTCCCAAGAGACCCAGTACTTC.

This clonotype has at least ten counts. V and J are TRBV10-3 and TRBJ2-4; unclear D gene. V was cut by 0 bases and J by 8 bases, with 2 bases left in between. Germline assignment: CDR1 ENHRY and CDR2 SYGVKD. The CDR3 is 11 residues long. Here the CDR3 DNA reads TGTGCCATCAGTGAGTCAGACATTCAGTACTTC. Protein: CAISESDIQYF.

This clonotype was recorded at least ten times. The gene calls are TRBV20-1 and TRBJ2-7, with D hard to call. The V gene lost 0 bases and the J gene lost 4 bases, with 7 bases spanning the gap. Germline-derived CDR1 and CDR2 are DFQATT and SNEGSKA (reference sequence). The CDR3 extends over 12 amino acids. The CDR3 here is CSARDPMYEQYV. As DNA, the CDR3 is TGCAGTGCTAGAGATCCGATGTACGAGCAGTACGTC.